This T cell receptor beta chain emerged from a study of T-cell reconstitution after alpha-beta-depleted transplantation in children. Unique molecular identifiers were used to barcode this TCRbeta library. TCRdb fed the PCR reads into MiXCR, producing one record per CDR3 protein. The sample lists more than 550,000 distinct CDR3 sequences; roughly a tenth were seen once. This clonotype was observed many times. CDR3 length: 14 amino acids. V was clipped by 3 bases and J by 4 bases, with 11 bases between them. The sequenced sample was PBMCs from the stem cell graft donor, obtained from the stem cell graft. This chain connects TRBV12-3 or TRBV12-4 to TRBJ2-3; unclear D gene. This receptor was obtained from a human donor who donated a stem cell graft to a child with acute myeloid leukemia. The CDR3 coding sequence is TGTGCCAGCAGTTTGCGGTTAACGGCAGATACGCAGTATTTT. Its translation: CASSLRLTADTQYF.